Presented here are 16 T cell receptor beta chains from one specimen sequenced in a study of blood T cell repertoires in COVID-19 (TCRdb year 2020). The library was generated by the immunoSEQ multiplex PCR assay. The clones in this table, taken by TCRdb from immuneACCESS, are in-frame only. Not every clone is retained; where verified, under half of the shortfall comes from an unresolved V gene, and the cause of the rest is unknown. This sample is represented by some 180,000 clones; 85% to 90% of them were singletons. Around 21% of the sample is taken by the ten largest. The sequencing sample was made of peripheral blood. The origin of the receptors is an older man with active or convalescent COVID-19.

The chain uses TRBV28 and TRBJ2-1; 10 bases agree with TRBD1. V was clipped by 6 bases and J by 0 bases; unmatched bases: 5. CDR1 MDHEN and CDR2 SYDVKM come from the germline V gene. The CDR3 sequence is 16 residues long. The CDR3 DNA reads TGTGCCAGCAGGGCCCGGACAGGGGGCTCCTACAATGAGCAGTTCTTC. Translation gives CASRARTGGSYNEQFF.

The rearrangement joins TRBV7-9 to TRBJ2-1, with 13 bases identical to TRBD2. Germline V gene sequence: CDR1 SEHNR, CDR2 FQNEAQ (reference sequence). The CDR3 is made up of 15 amino acids. Trimming took 5 bases from V and 6 from J; bases not matched to a gene: 4. The CDR3 spells CASSTRLAGGNEQFF. As DNA, the CDR3 is TGTGCCAGCAGCACAAGACTAGCGGGGGGCAATGAGCAGTTCTTC.

The rearrangement links TRBV16 to TRBJ2-1; unclear D gene. The CDR3 contains 16 residues. Germline V gene sequence: CDR1 KGHSY, CDR2 FQNENV. V was cut by 0 bases and J by 6 bases, with 15 bases left in between. The chain's CDR3 is CASSQSVAGASNEQFF. The CDR3 DNA is TGTGCCAGCAGCCAATCGGTGGCCGGAGCGTCCAATGAGCAGTTCTTC.

The rearrangement links TRBV5-4 to TRBJ2-1; 8 bases match TRBD2. V gave up 4 bases and J gave up 4 bases; unmatched junction bases: 10. Germline CDR1 is SGHNT and CDR2 is YYREEE (reference sequence). The CDR3 has 16 residues. CDR3 sequence (DNA): TGTGCCAGCAGCCCCGCAGAAGGGACTAGTTACAATGAGCAGTTCTTC. The encoded protein is CASSPAEGTSYNEQFF.

The chain employs TRBV5-4 and TRBJ2-7; D uncertain. The CDR3 runs 14 residues. V gave up 0 bases and J gave up 2 bases, with 9 bases separating them. CDR1 is SGHNT and CDR2 is YYREEE in the germline V gene (reference sequence). CDR3 DNA sequence: TGTGCCAGCAGCTTGGTGCCAGACACCTACGAGCAGTACTTC. Translation: CASSLVPDTYEQYF.

The chain links TRBV7-9 to TRBJ2-5; 8 bases agree with TRBD1. There are 14 residues in the CDR3. Germline V gene lookup returns CDR1 SEHNR and CDR2 FQNEAQ (reference sequence). Germline trimming cut 3 bases from V and 7 bases from J; bases unmatched to any gene: 7. The CDR3 coding sequence is TGTGCCAGCAGCTTCCGGGACAGGCGGGGGACCCAGTACTTC. As protein: CASSFRDRRGTQYF.

This clone has a single count. The rearrangement uses TRBV18 and TRBJ2-7, with D unclear. Germline CDR1 reads KGHSH; CDR2 reads LQKENI. The V gene lost 0 bases and the J gene lost 0 bases, with 6 bases spanning the gap. The CDR3 totals 14 residues. The CDR3: CASSPPESSYEQYF. The DNA of the CDR3 is TGTGCCAGCTCACCACCTGAGAGCTCCTACGAGCAGTACTTC. The full variable domain, rest sourced from reference TRBV18 and TRBJ2-7, is NAGVMQNPRHLVRRRGQEARLRCSPMKGHSHVYWYRQLPEEGLKFMVYLQKENIIDESGMPKERFSAEFPKEGPSILRIQQVVRGDSAAYFCASSPPESSYEQYFGPGTRLTVT.

The rearrangement uses TRBV28 and TRBJ1-2; 7 nucleotides agree with TRBD1. The trim removed 6 bases at V and 5 bases at J, leaving 9 bases unmatched. Germline values: CDR1 MDHEN, CDR2 SYDVKM. The CDR3 totals 14 residues. CDR3 residues: CASSPNRGGYGYTF. The CDR3 DNA reads as TGTGCCAGCAGCCCCAACAGGGGTGGATATGGCTACACCTTC.

The V call is TRBV19, the J call TRBJ1-1; D remains ambiguous. V was trimmed by 9 bases and J by 7 bases, leaving 27 bases between them. In germline, CDR1 is LNHDA, CDR2 SQIVND (reference sequence). This CDR3 region has 16 residues. This CDR3 is CASSRGRRGPEGEAFF. DNA for the CDR3: TGTGCCAGCAGTCGAGGGCGGCGCGGTCCAGAGGGTGAAGCTTTCTTT.

This clone was seen only once. The rearrangement links TRBV5-1 to TRBJ2-7; 9 positions agree with TRBD2. Germline lookup yields CDR1 SGHRS and CDR2 YFSETQ. The CDR3 has 14 residues. V lost 4 bases and J lost 2; bases outside the gene matches: 4. CDR3 nucleotides: TGCGCCAGCAGCCCGGGACTAGCTACCTACGAGCAGTACTTC. This translates into CASSPGLATYEQYF.

The J gene is TRBJ1-3, the V gene TRBV18; a weak D match, TRBD1 (6 bases). V gave up 6 bases and J gave up 0 bases, with 15 bases separating them. The CDR3 consists of 16 residues. Germline CDR1 and CDR2: KGHSH and LQKENI. DNA of the CDR3: TGTGCCAGCTCCGAACGACAGGAAAGCTCTGGAAACACCATATATTTT. Translated, it gives CASSERQESSGNTIYF.

This clone was counted only a few times. DNA for the CDR3: TGTGCCAGCAGCTTAGTACGGGTCTGGCAGGGGGATCAAGAGACCCAGTACTTC. Its translation: CASSLVRVWQGDQETQYF. J is TRBJ2-5 and V is TRBV7-8; 7 nucleotides align to TRBD1. The CDR3 covers 18 residues. Per germline, CDR1 SGHVS and CDR2 FQNEAQ. The junction had 13 bases not matched to a gene; V was cut back by 1 base and J by 2 bases.

This chain uses TRBV7-2 with TRBJ1-4, with 11 bases that match TRBD1. CDR1 and CDR2 (germline): SGHTA, FQGNSA. Germline trimming cut 6 bases from V and 8 bases from J; bases unmatched to any gene: 8. This CDR3 comprises 15 residues. CDR3 in amino acids: CASSLGQGGYEKLFF. The CDR3 DNA sequence: TGTGCCAGCAGTTTGGGACAGGGGGGCTACGAAAAACTGTTTTTT.

The rearrangement uses TRBV5-8 and TRBJ2-7; 7 bases agree with TRBD1. CDR1 and CDR2 (germline): SGHTS, YDEGEE. Unmatched junction bases numbered 4, after V lost 2 bases and J lost 5 bases. The CDR3 has 13 amino acids. CDR3 region: CASSFRQGNEQYF. The CDR3 region has the DNA TGTGCCAGCAGCTTTCGACAGGGTAACGAGCAGTACTTC. Based on the CDR3 plus reference TRBV5-8 and TRBJ2-7, the full variable domain is EAGVTQSPTHLIKTRGQQATLRCSPISGHTSVYWYQQALGLGLQFLLWYDEGEERNRGNFPPRFSGRQFPNYSSELNVNALELEDSALYLCASSFRQGNEQYFGPGTRLTVT.

The chain combines TRBV28 with TRBJ2-1; TRBD2 matches at 12 bases. V shed 8 bases, J shed 12 bases, and the junction held 14 bases outside the gene matches. The CDR3 loop spans 15 amino acids. Germline V gene lookup returns CDR1 MDHEN and CDR2 SYDVKM. The CDR3, as DNA: TGTGCCAGCTCTCCCGGGACTAGCGGGTACCAGGGGCAGTTCTTC. Its translation is CASSPGTSGYQGQFF.

This clone showed up just once. This rearrangement joins TRBV19 to TRBJ2-7; TRBD2 is a possible D gene (5 bases). The length of the CDR3 is 15 residues. The ends were cut back, 2 bases at V and 1 base at J, with 12 bases in the middle. CDR1 LNHDA and CDR2 SQIVND come from the germline V gene (reference sequence). The DNA for the CDR3 is TGTGCCAGTAGTATATCGGAGGATTCTTCCTACGAGCAGTACTTC. The encoded protein is CASSISEDSSYEQYF.